The table lists the clone carrying this T cell receptor (beta chain) with a count of one. Germline V lookup: CDR1 SNHLY, CDR2 FYNNEI. The CDR3 sequence is 16 residues long. The ends lost 5 bases at V and 0 bases at J; junction bases unmatched: 6. This specimen comes from a study of blood T cell repertoires in COVID-19. Profiling relied on immunoSEQ multiplex PCR, and the TCRdb table lists in-frame clones only, not all of them. The sample yields 200,000 to 250,000 clones, approximately 86% seen once. The V and J genes are TRBV2 and TRBJ1-3; 8 positions match TRBD1. Sequenced input: PBMCs or T cells enriched from blood (not recorded which). This sequence was found in a woman in her fifties or sixties who had recovered from COVID-19. The CDR3 DNA is TGTGCCAGCAGTCCAAGGGACAGGAGCTCTGGAAACACCATATATTTT. Translating it yields CASSPRDRSSGNTIYF. The full variable domain, in which reference TRBV2 and TRBJ1-3 provide the parts outside the CDR3, is EPEVTQTPSHQVTQMGQEVILRCVPISNHLYFYWYRQILGQKVEFLVSFYNNEISEKSEIFDDQFSVERPDGSNFTLKIRSTKLEDSAMYFCASSPRDRSSGNTIYFGEGSWLTVV.